These 15 T cell receptor beta chains were sequenced from one sample in a study of blood T cell repertoires in COVID-19. Using immunoSEQ multiplex PCR, the repertoire was profiled, and TCRdb retains in-frame clones only, with some absent. The data show about 300,000 clones, about four fifths seen once. Sequenced: peripheral blood. The origin of the receptors is a woman aged 50 to 60 who had recovered from COVID-19.

This clone has more than one count but fewer than ten. The chain couples TRBV18 to TRBJ1-5; D unresolved. With 2 bases removed from V and 1 base from J, the gap between germline ends came to 12 bases. The CDR3 runs 16 residues. Germline values: CDR1 KGHSH, CDR2 LQKENI. The CDR3 loop is CASSPAVRGSNQPQHF. The CDR3 DNA reads TGTGCCAGCTCACCAGCAGTACGCGGAAGCAATCAGCCCCAGCATTTT.

This chain connects TRBV5-1 to TRBJ2-7; 8 positions match TRBD2. The CDR3 sequence is 16 residues long. Trimming removed 4 bases from V and 1 base from J; junction bases left unmatched: 10. Germline V gene lookup returns CDR1 SGHRS and CDR2 YFSETQ. The DNA for the CDR3 is TGCGCCAGCAGCCCCCGTGGTAGCGGGGCGTCCTACGAGCAGTACTTC. Amino acid sequence: CASSPRGSGASYEQYF.

This clone has a handful of counts. The chain has TRBV7-9 and TRBJ2-3; 14 bases align to TRBD2. Trimming removed 5 bases from V and 2 bases from J; junction bases left unmatched: 9. Germline assignment: CDR1 SEHNR and CDR2 FQNEAQ (reference sequence). The CDR3 has 18 residues. CDR3 in amino acids: CASSVSGTSGGITDTQYF. CDR3 nucleotides: TGTGCCAGCAGCGTCTCCGGGACTAGCGGGGGAATCACAGATACGCAGTATTTT.

The chain has TRBV19 and TRBJ1-4; D gene uncertain. The CDR3 is made up of 14 amino acids. Trimming took 0 bases from V and 10 from J, leaving 12 bases between them. Germline CDR1 LNHDA, CDR2 SQIVND (reference sequence). CDR3 amino acids: CASSIEPWSGKLFF. The CDR3, as DNA: TGTGCCAGTAGTATAGAACCTTGGAGTGGAAAACTGTTTTTT.

The rearrangement links TRBV19 to TRBJ1-1; TRBD1 matches 11 bases. The V gene end was trimmed by 5 bases and the J gene end by 5 bases; junction bases not matched to a gene: 7. Germline CDR1 is LNHDA and CDR2 is SQIVND (reference sequence). The CDR3 is made up of 15 amino acids. The CDR3 DNA reads as TGTGCCAGTAGTTCCCGGGACAGGGGGAGAACTGAAGCTTTCTTT. Its translation: CASSSRDRGRTEAFF.

The gene calls are TRBV7-2 and TRBJ2-1; 15 bases line up with TRBD2. This CDR3 region has 15 residues. The trim removed 5 bases at V and 8 bases at J, leaving 4 bases unmatched. CDR1 and CDR2 (germline): SGHTA, FQGNSA. The CDR3 sequence: CASSGLAGGLDEQFF. CDR3 in DNA: TGTGCCAGCAGCGGACTAGCGGGAGGGTTGGATGAGCAGTTCTTC.

The gene calls are TRBV29-1 and TRBJ2-3; 7 bases map to TRBD2. The CDR3 runs to 15 residues. Germline V gene data show CDR1 as SQVTM and CDR2 as ANQGSEA. Losses at the gene ends were 0 bases for V and 1 base for J; bases not matched to a gene: 4. CDR3 loop: CSVEDVTSGTDTQYF. The DNA for the CDR3 is TGCAGCGTTGAAGATGTAACTAGCGGCACAGATACGCAGTATTTT.

The chain recombines TRBV3-1 (or the pseudogene TRBV3-2) with TRBJ1-1, with 8 positions matching TRBD1. This CDR3 is 14 amino acids long. Germline V gene sequence: CDR1 LGHDT, CDR2 YNNKEL (reference sequence). Trimming cost V 3 bases and J 11 bases; bases outside gene matches: 11. The CDR3 DNA reads as TGTGCCAGCAGCCATCGACAGGGGCAAGGGGGGGCTTTCTTT. Protein: CASSHRQGQGGAFF.

V and J are TRBV7-9 and TRBJ1-2; D perhaps matches TRBD1 (5 bases). Trimming shortened V by 5 bases and J by 4 bases, and 14 bases separated the two germline ends. The CDR3 runs 14 residues. The V gene's germline CDR1 is SEHNR and CDR2 FQNEAQ (reference sequence). CDR3 in DNA: TGTGCCAGCAGCCAGCAGGGTTTCGGCTATGGCTACACCTTC. Translated: CASSQQGFGYGYTF.

The genes are TRBV5-6 and TRBJ1-6, with 7 bases aligning to TRBD1. CDR3 size: 16 residues. J gave up 7 bases and V 1 base, and 8 bases lay outside the gene matches. In germline, CDR1 is SGHDT, CDR2 YYEEEE. CDR3 DNA: TGTGCCAGCAGCTTGCTGGGGGGACAGATGAATTCACCCCTCCACTTT. Protein product: CASSLLGGQMNSPLHF.

The J gene is TRBJ1-2, the V gene TRBV28, with 7 positions matching TRBD1. The CDR3 loop spans 16 amino acids. V lost 5 bases, J lost 5 bases, and 14 bases stayed unmatched. The V gene's germline CDR1 is MDHEN and CDR2 SYDVKM. The CDR3: CASSGPGGFHRYGYTF. CDR3 coding DNA: TGTGCCAGCAGTGGTCCAGGGGGGTTCCACCGGTATGGCTACACCTTC.

This chain links TRBV9 with TRBJ2-5, with a possible D match to TRBD2 (5 bases). Trimming shortened V by 4 bases and J by 4 bases, and 14 bases separated the two germline ends. This CDR3 is built from 14 residues. The V gene's germline CDR1 is SGDLS and CDR2 YYNGEE. CDR3 sequence (DNA): TGTGCCAGCAGCTCAGCGAGGGTAGGAGAGACCCAGTACTTC. The encoded protein is CASSSARVGETQYF.

This clone was recorded once. The V call is TRBV4-3, the J call TRBJ1-2; TRBD1 is a possible D gene (5 bases). CDR1 is LGHNA, CDR2 YSLEER, per germline. With 0 bases removed from V and 8 bases from J, the gap between germline ends came to 10 bases. The CDR3 has 13 amino acids. The CDR3 protein is CASSQDGNRGYTF. CDR3 bases: TGCGCCAGCAGCCAAGATGGTAACAGGGGCTACACCTTC.

The chain carries TRBV6-6 and TRBJ1-2; D is perhaps TRBD1 (6 bases). The CDR3 spans 14 residues. With 6 bases removed from V and 6 bases from J, the gap between germline ends came to 17 bases. Germline V CDR1 and CDR2: MNHNY, SVGAGI (reference sequence). The CDR3 region is CASSLDPTGNGYTF. CDR3 in DNA: TGTGCCAGCAGCCTTGACCCCACAGGGAATGGCTACACCTTC.

The count of this clone is one. This chain connects TRBV10-3 to TRBJ2-7; TRBD1 might be the D (5 bases). This CDR3 is 13 amino acids long. Germline-derived CDR1 and CDR2 are ENHRY and SYGVKD. V lost 2 bases and J 9 bases, leaving 14 bases between the germline ends. Here the CDR3 DNA reads TGTGCCATCAGTGAGGCTACAAAAGGGGCGCAGTACTTC. Protein product: CAISEATKGAQYF.